These 5 T cell receptor beta chains came from one sample sequenced in a study of PD-L1 blockade in urothelial cancer. TCRdb's copy holds only in-frame clones and misses some; the assay was immunoSEQ multiplex PCR. This sample carries 45,000 to 65,000 clones, nearly 85% of them seen once, and the ten largest clones take 5.8%. The sequencing used PBMCs, collected around atezolizumab (anti-PD-L1) treatment. These receptors originate from a man aged 40-55 years with urothelial cancer.

This chain connects TRBV19 to TRBJ2-1; D is undetermined. The V and J ends lost 5 bases and 9 bases respectively, with 14 bases between them. This CDR3 has 13 amino acids. The germline CDR1 and CDR2 sequences are LNHDA and SQIVND (reference sequence). The DNA for the CDR3 is TGTGCCAGTAGTCCCCGGAGAGTAGGTGAGCAGTTCTTC. Protein sequence: CASSPRRVGEQFF.

J is TRBJ2-7 and V is TRBV5-1, with TRBD2 matching over 10 bases. The CDR3 has 16 amino acids. Germline lookup yields CDR1 SGHRS and CDR2 YFSETQ. V was pared by 0 bases and J by 3 bases, with 6 bases of the junction left unmatched. The CDR3 reads CASSLGLLAGYYEQYF. CDR3 in DNA: TGCGCCAGCAGCTTGGGCCTACTAGCGGGATACTACGAGCAGTACTTC.

This chain links TRBV5-6 with TRBJ2-2; 9 bases are a match to TRBD2. Unmatched junction bases numbered 2, after V lost 2 bases and J lost 3 bases. The CDR3 is made up of 15 amino acids. CDR1 is SGHDT, CDR2 YYEEEE, per germline. Here the CDR3 DNA reads TGTGCCAGCAGCTTCGCGGGAGGGTACACCGGGGAGCTGTTTTTT. Its protein is CASSFAGGYTGELFF.

V gene TRBV7-9 combines with J gene TRBJ2-2, with D perhaps TRBD2 (6 bases). V lost 5 bases to trimming and J lost 5 bases, with 15 bases between them. Germline CDR1 is SEHNR and CDR2 is FQNEAQ (reference sequence). The CDR3 covers 15 residues. This CDR3 is CASSISGGGTGELFF. CDR3 nucleotide sequence: TGTGCCAGCAGCATTAGCGGAGGAGGGACCGGGGAGCTGTTTTTT.

J is TRBJ2-1 and V is TRBV13, with TRBD2 identical over 8 bases. The J segment lost 3 bases and the V segment lost 3 bases, leaving 1 base of the junction unmatched. Germline assignment: CDR1 PRHDT and CDR2 FYEKMQ (reference sequence). The CDR3 is 14 residues long. CDR3 residues: CASSLAGGYNEQFF. DNA of the CDR3: TGTGCCAGCAGCTTGGCGGGAGGCTACAATGAGCAGTTCTTC.